These 9 T cell receptor beta chains share one sample of origin, sequenced in a study of Graves' ophthalmopathy and Graves' hyperthyroidism. RNA transcripts were the template, and TCR beta CDR3 regions were amplified from them. A first-round RT-PCR used HTBI primers, followed by a second-round multiplex PCR. TCRdb analysed the multiplex PCR reads with MiXCR anew, one entry per CDR3 protein. Found here are 650,000 to 900,000 distinct CDR3 sequences, roughly 40% of them singletons; the top ten hold approximately 46%. The source material was peripheral blood. All receptors come from an adult man with Graves' ophthalmopathy.

This chain joins TRBV29-1 and TRBJ1-1; D not certain. V lost 8 bases and J lost 5, with 15 bases in between. Per the germline V gene, CDR1 is SQVTM and CDR2 is ANQGSEA. CDR3 size: 12 residues. CDR3 protein: CSPDTIKTEAFF. The CDR3 region has the DNA TGCAGCCCCGACACTATTAAGACTGAAGCTTTCTTT.

For this clonotype: At one end, the junction sequence differs from germline, possibly due to a read error. V is TRBV7-9 and J is TRBJ1-1, with 9 bases that match TRBD1. The germline gives CDR1 SEHNR, CDR2 FQNEAQ (reference sequence). There are 13 residues in the CDR3. In nucleotides, the CDR3 is TGTGCCAGCATCGGACAGGGGAACGCTGAAGCTTTCTTT. It translates to CASIGQGNAEAFF.

This clonotype was recorded at least ten times. The V call is TRBV7-9, the J call TRBJ1-1; 11 positions match TRBD1. J lost 5 bases, V lost 8 bases, and 13 bases had no gene match. Germline V gene sequence: CDR1 SEHNR, CDR2 FQNEAQ (reference sequence). The length of the CDR3 is 16 residues. CDR3 in amino acids: CASFGDLGQGGTEAFF. In DNA, the CDR3 is TGTGCCAGCTTCGGGGATTTGGGACAGGGGGGGACTGAAGCTTTCTTT.

This clonotype appeared once. The chain is built from TRBV2 and TRBJ1-1; D possibly corresponds to TRBD1 (5 bases). The CDR3 runs to 15 residues. Deletions cut 6 bases from V and 3 bases from J, with 17 bases between. Germline V gene sequence: CDR1 SNHLY, CDR2 FYNNEI. In nucleotides, the CDR3 is TGTGCCAGCAGACAGACTAGCGGGGCGGACACTGAAGCTTTCTTT. Translated, it gives CASRQTSGADTEAFF.

This clonotype has more than one count but fewer than ten. The chain uses TRBV20-1 and TRBJ2-5, with D tentatively TRBD2 (6 bases). With 5 bases removed from V and 4 bases from J, the gap between germline ends came to 14 bases. The CDR3 spans 13 residues. Per the germline V gene, CDR1 is DFQATT and CDR2 is SNEGSKA (reference sequence). CDR3 DNA: TGCAGTGCTCCGGAGGGGACCCGAGAGACCCAGTACTTC. The encoded protein is CSAPEGTRETQYF.

The rearrangement joins TRBV10-2 to TRBJ1-1, with a weak D call TRBD1 (6 bases). The CDR3 sequence is 17 residues long. CDR1 is WSHSY, CDR2 SAAADI, per germline. V was clipped by 0 bases and J by 4 bases, with 18 bases between them. The CDR3, as DNA: TGCGCCAGCAGTGAGTCGGCTAGTGCAGGGGTGGGCACTGAAGCTTTCTTT. This gives the protein CASSESASAGVGTEAFF.

The sample holds one count of this clonotype. The chain combines TRBV5-6 with TRBJ2-7; a weak D match, TRBD1 (7 bases). This CDR3 spans 16 amino acids. Between the trimmed V and J ends, which lost 4 bases and 3 bases, there was a span of 20 bases. CDR1 and CDR2 (germline): SGHDT, YYEEEE. This chain's CDR3 is CASSVEAGDRVYEQYF. CDR3 bases: TGTGCCAGCAGCGTTGAAGCGGGTGACAGGGTCTACGAGCAGTACTTC.

This clonotype was counted between two and nine times. This rearrangement joins TRBV5-8 to TRBJ1-6; D is ambiguous. The CDR3 loop spans 14 amino acids. Germline loops: CDR1 SGHTS, CDR2 YDEGEE. Trimming took off 0 bases at V and 5 bases at J, with 6 bases between the two ends. As DNA, the CDR3 is TGTGCCAGCAGCTTGGCACAGAATAATTCACCCCTCCACTTT. Protein sequence: CASSLAQNNSPLHF.

A remark on this clonotype: This may come from a read error, since a much larger clone is one base off. This chain links TRBV2 with TRBJ1-1, with 9 bases matching TRBD1. The CDR3 spans 14 residues. The ends lost 6 bases at V and 3 bases at J; junction bases unmatched: 5. Looked up from germline, CDR1 is SNHLY and CDR2 is FYNNEI. CDR3 nucleotides: TGTGCCAGCAGGGGGGACAGGGCGGACACTGAAGCTTTCTTT. It codes for CASRGDRADTEAFF.